This TCR beta chain was captured in a study of neurological immune-mediated disorders. TCRdb independently ran MiXCR on the 5' RACE reads; one entry per CDR3 protein. This table has about 48,000 distinct CDR3 sequences, about a tenth appearing once. The V gene lost 7 bases and the J gene lost 3 bases, with 16 bases spanning the gap. CDR3 length equals 15 residues. Germline V gene lookup returns CDR1 MNHEY and CDR2 SVGEGT. In this sample, this clonotype turned up many times. What it binds is unknown. Overall study results and limits: None of the CDR3 amino acid sequences of expanded clones were shared across subjects, and this suggested private repertoires in all groups.

The sequencing input was PBMCs. The rearrangement joins TRBV6-2 or TRBV6-3 to TRBJ1-5; D might be TRBD1 (6 bases). The sequence derives from a woman aged 40-49 years with HTLV-1-associated myelopathy (HAM/TSP). CDR3 protein: CASTVQGSPNQPQHF. The DNA of the CDR3 is TGTGCCAGCACCGTACAGGGCTCACCCAATCAGCCCCAGCATTTT.